What follows are 2 T cell receptor beta chains derived from one specimen sequenced in a study of vaccination and CD4 T cells after COVID-19. Specified treatment: roughly 11-day PBMC culture with coronavirus spike peptide pools or control peptides (ViraFEST assay). For these receptors, no antigen is known. Sequenced with the Oncomine TCR Beta short-read assay was DNA taken from cultured CD4+ T cells. One entry per CDR3 protein, called by TCRdb with MiXCR from the PCR reads. Altogether about 13,000 distinct CDR3 sequences are present, roughly 27% being singletons, with the ten largest covering roughly 30%. The sample in question was CD4+ T cells from blood, cultured in vitro, obtained before SARS-CoV-2 vaccination. These receptors originate from a human donor who received a COVID-19 vaccine.

The gene calls are TRBV2 and TRBJ2-5, with D tentatively TRBD1 or TRBD2 (5 bases each). CDR3 length equals 13 residues. With 5 bases removed from V and 0 bases from J, the gap between germline ends came to 7 bases. In germline, CDR1 is SNHLY, CDR2 FYNNEI. The CDR3 DNA sequence: TGTGCCAGCAGTCGGGACCACCAAGAGACCCAGTACTTC. Amino acids: CASSRDHQETQYF.

The gene calls are TRBV6-1 and TRBJ2-7; D is unresolved. From germline, CDR1 is MNHNS and CDR2 SASEGT. The CDR3 has 13 amino acids. V shed 1 base and J shed 3 bases, with 7 bases lying between them. In nucleotides, the CDR3 is TGTGCCAGCAGTGAAGGGGGTCGCTACGAGCAGTACTTC. Translated: CASSEGGRYEQYF.